The 30 T cell receptor beta chains given below trace back to one sample, sequenced in a study of blood T cell repertoires in COVID-19 (TCRdb year 2020). Libraries were built with the immunoSEQ multiplex PCR assay. Entries here come from immuneACCESS through TCRdb and include only in-frame sequences with V and J called. Some clones fail to appear in such tables; in the studies checked, an unresolved V gene covers under half of the shortfall, and the cause of the remainder is unknown. The sample profile shows 190,000 or so clones; about 89% of them were found once. The top ten clonotypes cover around 2.3% of the sample. The sequenced sample was peripheral blood. The receptors were sampled from a man aged 40-50 years with active or convalescent COVID-19.

The rearrangement links TRBV6-5 to TRBJ1-1, with TRBD1 as a possible D gene (5 bases). Trimming took 6 bases from V and 1 from J, leaving 15 bases between them. The germline V gene has CDR1 MNHEY and CDR2 SVGAGI. The CDR3 is made up of 15 amino acids. The CDR3 spells CASRSGGVGNTEAFF. As DNA, the CDR3 is TGTGCCAGCAGGTCTGGGGGGGTCGGGAACACTGAAGCTTTCTTT.

The V call is TRBV6-1, the J call TRBJ1-1; 7 bases align to TRBD1. The CDR3 is 15 amino acids. J gave up 4 bases and V 1 base, and 6 bases lay outside the gene matches. The V gene's germline CDR1 is MNHNS and CDR2 SASEGT. CDR3 nucleotides: TGTGCCAGCAGTGAAGAGGGACAGATCGGCACTGAAGCTTTCTTT. Translating gives CASSEEGQIGTEAFF.

This clone was seen a few times. The chain employs TRBV6-5 and TRBJ1-6; TRBD1 is a possible D gene (5 bases). With 6 bases removed from V and 7 bases from J, the gap between germline ends came to 10 bases. CDR1 and CDR2 (germline): MNHEY, SVGAGI. This CDR3 has 13 residues. CDR3 sequence reads: CASSGRTNSPLHF. The CDR3 nucleotides are TGTGCCAGCAGCGGCAGGACAAATTCACCCCTCCACTTT.

The chain has TRBV6-2 or TRBV6-3 and TRBJ1-6; no definite D call. From germline, CDR1 is MNHEY and CDR2 SVGEGT. This CDR3 comprises 18 residues. V lost 5 bases, J lost 6 bases, and 23 bases lay in between. DNA for the CDR3: TGTGCCAGCAGTCCGGACTACTACAGAAAGGTAGCTAATTCACCCCTCCACTTT. It yields the protein CASSPDYYRKVANSPLHF.

V and J are TRBV29-1 and TRBJ2-7; TRBD2 matches at 10 bases. The germline V gene has CDR1 SQVTM and CDR2 ANQGSEA. The CDR3 is 15 residues long. The trim removed 6 bases at V and 2 bases at J, leaving 10 bases unmatched. The CDR3 nucleotides read TGCAGCGTGTCTCAACTTAGCGGGGGGCCCTACGAGCAGTACTTC. Amino acids: CSVSQLSGGPYEQYF.

V gene TRBV7-9 combines with J gene TRBJ1-5; D uncertain. Germline CDR1 is SEHNR and CDR2 is FQNEAQ (reference sequence). Trimming removed 3 bases at V and 7 bases at J, with 13 bases between. The length of the CDR3 is 14 residues. The CDR3 nucleotides are TGTGCCAGCAGCTTCGAGGGATCGGTGCAGCCCCAGCATTTT. Amino acid sequence: CASSFEGSVQPQHF.

This rearrangement joins TRBV25-1 to TRBJ1-2, with TRBD1 identical over 12 bases. Germline V gives CDR1 MGHDK, CDR2 SYGVNS. Losses at the gene ends were 3 bases for V and 4 bases for J; bases not matched to a gene: 6. The CDR3 has 16 amino acids. DNA of the CDR3: TGTGCCAGCAGTGAGAGGGGGACAGGGGGCAGCTATGGCTACACCTTC. Translation gives CASSERGTGGSYGYTF.

This rearrangement joins TRBV5-6 to TRBJ1-2; D is possibly TRBD1 (5 bases). The ends were cut back, 4 bases at V and 2 bases at J, with 12 bases in the middle. This CDR3 region has 14 residues. From germline, CDR1 is SGHDT and CDR2 YYEEEE. Written as DNA, the CDR3 is TGTGCCAGCAGCCAAGCGGGGGGAAACTATGGCTACACCTTC. It encodes CASSQAGGNYGYTF.

The chain recombines TRBV11-2 with TRBJ1-1; D remains ambiguous. The V gene lost 1 base and the J gene lost 5 bases, with 11 bases spanning the gap. Germline V gene lookup returns CDR1 SGHAT and CDR2 FQNNGV. The CDR3 contains 14 residues. The CDR3 region is CASSLGPGGTEAFF. The CDR3 DNA follows: TGTGCCAGCAGCTTAGGGCCGGGTGGAACTGAAGCTTTCTTT. The variable domain in full, with the rest retrieved from reference TRBV11-2 and TRBJ1-1, is EAGVAQSPRYKIIEKRQSVAFWCNPISGHATLYWYQQILGQGPKLLIQFQNNGVVDDSQLPKDRFSAERLKGVDSTLKIQPAKLEDSAVYLCASSLGPGGTEAFFGQGTRLTVV.

The genes are TRBV7-2 and TRBJ1-1; D remains ambiguous. Per the germline V gene, CDR1 is SGHTA and CDR2 is FQGNSA. Trimming took off 2 bases at V and 1 base at J, with 5 bases between the two ends. The CDR3 contains 13 residues. CDR3 in DNA: TGTGCCAGCAGCTTAAAACAGAACACTGAAGCTTTCTTT. Protein sequence: CASSLKQNTEAFF.

This chain links TRBV6-5 with TRBJ2-7, with TRBD1 matching over 12 bases. Germline-derived CDR1 and CDR2 are MNHEY and SVGAGI. Germline trimming cut 6 bases from V and 5 bases from J; bases unmatched to any gene: 5. This CDR3 is 14 amino acids long. The chain's CDR3 is CASRLRDRGHEQYF. The CDR3 DNA reads as TGTGCCAGCAGGCTGCGGGACAGGGGGCACGAGCAGTACTTC.

The chain recombines TRBV21-1 with TRBJ1-5; the table gives TRBD1 as D, unverified against the DNA. TRBV21-1 is classified as a pseudogene. The CDR3 is 19 residues long. CDR3 amino acids: CASSKEGVGSVICNQPQHF. Written as DNA, the CDR3 is TGTGCCAGCAGCAAAGAAGGGGTGGGGTCCGTGATATGCAATCAGCCCCAGCATTTT.

The rearrangement uses TRBV25-1 and TRBJ2-5; TRBD2 is a possible D gene (6 bases). Per germline, CDR1 MGHDK and CDR2 SYGVNS. The CDR3 spans 17 residues. V was shortened by 1 base and J by 5 bases, with 20 bases between the two germline ends. Here the CDR3 DNA reads TGTGCCAGCAGTGAATCCCTCGGCCGGGGGTCTGGGGAGACCCAGTACTTC. It yields the protein CASSESLGRGSGETQYF.

The V call is TRBV6-1, the J call TRBJ1-2; 9 positions agree with TRBD1. The trim removed 0 bases at V and 2 bases at J, leaving 4 bases unmatched. Germline CDR1 reads MNHNS; CDR2 reads SASEGT. This CDR3 has 16 amino acids. The CDR3 sequence is CASSEASGQGNYGYTF. CDR3 bases: TGTGCCAGCAGTGAAGCCTCGGGACAGGGAAACTATGGCTACACCTTC.

The gene calls are TRBV11-2 and TRBJ1-1; 7 bases match TRBD1. This CDR3 has 15 amino acids. Germline values: CDR1 SGHAT, CDR2 FQNNGV. J gave up 1 base and V 5 bases, and 7 bases lay outside the gene matches. DNA for the CDR3: TGTGCCAGCAGCCTGGCGGGGACAGCGAACACTGAAGCTTTCTTT. Translation: CASSLAGTANTEAFF.

In this sample, this clone turned up once. The chain has TRBV30 and TRBJ1-2; 7 positions agree with TRBD1. CDR1 is GTSNPN, CDR2 SVGIG, per germline (reference sequence). CDR3 length: 14 residues. Losses at the gene ends were 4 bases for V and 4 bases for J; bases not matched to a gene: 9. For the CDR3, the DNA is TGTGCCTGGACGGCAATGGGACAGAGCTATGGCTACACCTTC. Translation gives CAWTAMGQSYGYTF.

This chain links TRBV3-1 (or the pseudogene TRBV3-2) with TRBJ1-1; perhaps TRBD1 as D (5 bases). V was cut by 1 base and J by 0 bases, with 9 bases left in between. The CDR3 runs to 15 residues. The germline V gene has CDR1 LGHDT and CDR2 YNNKEL (reference sequence). CDR3 nucleotide sequence: TGTGCCAGCAGCCAAGGGGGGGGACTGAACACTGAAGCTTTCTTT. The encoded protein is CASSQGGGLNTEAFF.

V and J are TRBV19 and TRBJ2-7; 9 nucleotides align to TRBD1. V dropped 7 bases and J dropped 5; count of bases not matched to a gene: 9. Germline loops: CDR1 LNHDA, CDR2 SQIVND (reference sequence). The CDR3 totals 14 residues. Here the CDR3 DNA reads TGTGCCAGTAACGCCGGGACAGGGAACAACGAGCAGTACTTC. Encoded protein: CASNAGTGNNEQYF.

This clone was counted only a few times. The rearrangement uses TRBV6-2 or TRBV6-3 and TRBJ2-7; maybe TRBD2 (6 bases). From germline, CDR1 is MNHEY and CDR2 SVGEGT. V lost 6 bases to trimming and J lost 6 bases, with 15 bases between them. The CDR3 is 13 amino acids. The CDR3 protein is CASSLPTGSEQYF. CDR3 sequence (DNA): TGTGCCAGCAGCCTACCCACCGGGAGCGAGCAGTACTTC.

The genes are TRBV7-2 and TRBJ2-2; TRBD2 matches at 11 bases. The CDR3 spans 16 residues. V was pared by 5 bases and J by 3 bases, with 5 bases of the junction left unmatched. Germline assignment: CDR1 SGHTA and CDR2 FQGNSA. CDR3 protein: CASSELAGEYTGELFF. In DNA form, the CDR3 reads TGTGCCAGCAGCGAACTAGCGGGGGAGTACACCGGGGAGCTGTTTTTT.

This clone was recorded once. DNA for the CDR3: TGCGCCAGCAGCTGGGAACCGGGACAGAAAAACACTGAAGCTTTCTTT. It specifies CASSWEPGQKNTEAFF. The chain links TRBV5-1 to TRBJ1-1, with 7 bases aligning to TRBD1. CDR3 length: 16 amino acids. CDR1 is SGHRS and CDR2 is YFSETQ in the germline V gene. V lost 3 bases and J lost 2; bases outside the gene matches: 10.

The chain has TRBV4-1 and TRBJ2-7; no clear D gene. Germline loops: CDR1 MGHRA, CDR2 YSYEKL. Trimming cost V 0 bases and J 4 bases, with 7 bases left between them. The CDR3 extends over 13 amino acids. CDR3 loop: CASSQDSPYEQYF. The CDR3 bases are TGCGCCAGCAGCCAAGATTCCCCTTACGAGCAGTACTTC.

The gene calls are TRBV11-2 and TRBJ2-5, with 7 bases aligning to TRBD2. The CDR3 runs to 14 residues. The germline gives CDR1 SGHAT, CDR2 FQNNGV. With 1 base clipped from V and 2 bases from J, the junction kept 1 base outside the gene matches. The CDR3 nucleotides read TGTGCCAGCAGCTTAGGGGAGGGACAAGAGACCCAGTACTTC. It encodes CASSLGEGQETQYF.

The chain uses TRBV2 and TRBJ1-2; no firm D call. V dropped 9 bases and J dropped 9 bases, with 11 bases sitting between them. This CDR3 is 10 amino acids long. Germline V gene sequence: CDR1 SNHLY, CDR2 FYNNEI. The CDR3 DNA is TGTGCCAGTTCACGGTATAGCTACACCTTC. Protein product: CASSRYSYTF.

Only a few counts were recorded for this clone. The chain has TRBV11-2 and TRBJ1-5, with 8 nucleotides matching TRBD1. CDR1 is SGHAT and CDR2 is FQNNGV in the germline V gene. V shed 10 bases and J 4 bases; nucleotides not matched to a gene: 6. The CDR3 is made up of 13 amino acids. The CDR3 DNA follows: TGTGCCACCGCACAGGGGGATAATCAGCCCCAGCATTTT. Encoded protein: CATAQGDNQPQHF.

Here the CDR3 reads CASVAGTSGNTIYF. CDR3 sequence (DNA): TGTGCCAGCGTCGCGGGAACCTCTGGAAACACCATATATTTT. This rearrangement joins TRBV6-5 to TRBJ1-3; D remains ambiguous. CDR1 MNHEY and CDR2 SVGAGI come from the germline V gene. The CDR3 runs to 14 residues. Trimming shortened V by 8 bases and J by 0 bases, and 11 bases separated the two germline ends.

The J gene is TRBJ1-2, the V gene TRBV6-5, with D hard to call. V was trimmed by 6 bases and J by 4 bases, leaving 9 bases between them. The CDR3 is made up of 12 amino acids. Germline assignment: CDR1 MNHEY and CDR2 SVGAGI. The CDR3 nucleotides read TGTGCCAGCAGGACTGACCGCTATGGCTACACCTTC. Protein product: CASRTDRYGYTF.

This clone appeared a few times. The same CDR3 can be traced to other DNA sequences in this sample. The rearrangement uses TRBV6-5 and TRBJ1-4, with D unclear. This CDR3 spans 14 amino acids. CDR1 and CDR2 from the germline V gene are MNHEY and SVGAGI. V lost 6 bases, J lost 4 bases, and 12 bases lay in between. The CDR3 DNA sequence: TGTGCCAGCAGGACACCGGGGAGTAATGAAAAACTGTTTTTT. Translated: CASRTPGSNEKLFF.

The chain joins TRBV28 to TRBJ1-2, with 7 bases that match TRBD1. The CDR3 extends over 14 amino acids. Trimming at V came to 3 bases and at J to 5 bases, leaving 6 bases not matched to a gene. Germline CDR1 MDHEN, CDR2 SYDVKM. This chain's CDR3 is CASSFSGQRYGYTF. In DNA form, the CDR3 reads TGTGCCAGCAGTTTTTCGGGACAGCGATATGGCTACACCTTC.

V gene TRBV6-6 combines with J gene TRBJ2-5, with TRBD1 matching over 8 bases. This CDR3 has 15 residues. Germline values: CDR1 MNHNY, CDR2 SVGAGI (reference sequence). V lost 5 bases to trimming and J lost 4 bases; unmatched junction nucleotides: 9. The CDR3 DNA follows: TGTGCCAGCAGTAATCGACAGGGGCAGGGAGAGACCCAGTACTTC. This encodes CASSNRQGQGETQYF.